The sequence of this T cell receptor beta chain was determined in a study of Ad26.COV2.S vaccination and SARS-CoV-2 variants. Trimming took 6 bases from V and 2 from J, leaving 10 bases between them. Germline CDR1 SNHLY, CDR2 FYNNEI. The CDR3 spans 13 residues. Regarding treatment: around 19 received Ad26.COV2.S at low or high dose, single or two shots; a few received placebo; per-sample allocation not given. Specimens were obtained on day 63 following the first vaccine or placebo injection. Details on this clone: Its antigen is still unknown.

The protocol was immunoSEQ multiplex PCR, while the TCRdb copy is restricted to in-frame clones and leaves out a portion. The sample lists around 250,000 clones, about 89% occurring once. Study findings and constraints: Non-spike TCR breadth did not differ much between vaccine and placebo recipients.

The TCR sequence derives from a person aged 18 to 65 who received the Ad26.COV2.S COVID-19 vaccine or a placebo. The chain uses TRBV2 and TRBJ2-5; tentatively, D is TRBD1 or TRBD2 (5 bases each). Here the sequenced sample was peripheral blood, taken in a trial of Ad26.COV2.S vaccine versus placebo. The CDR3 DNA reads TGTGCCAGCAGCTCGGGGCCGCAAGAGACCCAGTACTTC. This codes for CASSSGPQETQYF.